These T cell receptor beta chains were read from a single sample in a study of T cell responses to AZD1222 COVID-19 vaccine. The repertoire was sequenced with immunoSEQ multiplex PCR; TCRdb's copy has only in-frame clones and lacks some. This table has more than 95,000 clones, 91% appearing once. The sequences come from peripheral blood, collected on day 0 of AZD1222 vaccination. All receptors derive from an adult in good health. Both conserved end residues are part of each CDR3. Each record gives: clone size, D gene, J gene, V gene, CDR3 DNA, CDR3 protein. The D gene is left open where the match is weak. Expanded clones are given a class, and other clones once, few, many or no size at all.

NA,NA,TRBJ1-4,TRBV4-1,TGCGCCAGCAGCCGGTGGGTTAATGAAAAACTGTTTTTT,CASSRWVNEKLFF
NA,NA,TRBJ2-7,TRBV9,TGTGCCAGCAGTTACGGACTGTCAAACTCCTACGAGCAGTACTTC,CASSYGLSNSYEQYF
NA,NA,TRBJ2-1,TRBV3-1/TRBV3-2,TGTGCCAGCAGCCAAGATGTCCAGGACTGGGAGTCTCGATCGCAGTTCTTC,CASSQDVQDWESRSQFF
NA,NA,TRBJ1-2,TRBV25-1,TGTGCCAGCAGTGGCCCGGGGGGCTATGGCTACACCTTC,CASSGPGGYGYTF
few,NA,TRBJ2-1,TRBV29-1,TGCAGCGTTCAACTAGGATATATGGGGTACAATGAGCAGTTCTTC,CSVQLGYMGYNEQFF
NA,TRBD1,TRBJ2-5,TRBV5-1,TGCGCCAGCAGCCCCGGGACAGGGGTGTCAGGGGAGACCCAGTACTTC,CASSPGTGVSGETQYF
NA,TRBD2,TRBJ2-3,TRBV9,TGTGCCAGCAGCGTTAGACTAGCGGGAGAAGATACGCAGTATTTT,CASSVRLAGEDTQYF
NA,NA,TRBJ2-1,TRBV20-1,TGCAGTGCTAGAGCCGGACCTGAGCAGTTCTTC,CSARAGPEQFF
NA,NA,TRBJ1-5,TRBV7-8,TGTGCCAGCAGCCCCGACTATAGCAATCAGCCCCAGCATTTT,CASSPDYSNQPQHF
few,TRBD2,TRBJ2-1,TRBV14,TGTGCCAGCAGCCGATCGGGACTAGCGGCCTACAATGAGCAGTTCTTC,CASSRSGLAAYNEQFF
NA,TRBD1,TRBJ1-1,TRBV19,TGTGCCAGTAGAGGGACAGGACGTAGGACTGAAGCTTTCTTT,CASRGTGRRTEAFF
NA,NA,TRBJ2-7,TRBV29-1,TGCAGCGTCGATCGGGACGGGGGCAGGACCGAGCAGTACTTC,CSVDRDGGRTEQYF
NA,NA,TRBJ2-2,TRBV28,TGTGCCAGCACCCGGGGCGCCACGAACACCGGGGAGCTGTTTTTT,CASTRGATNTGELFF
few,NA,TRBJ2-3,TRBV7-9,TGTGCCAGCCAACGAGTGGCAGATACGCAGTATTTT,CASQRVADTQYF
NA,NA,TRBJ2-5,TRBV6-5,TGTGCCGTCGCCAAGCTAGCCCAAGAGACCCAGTACTTC,CAVAKLAQETQYF
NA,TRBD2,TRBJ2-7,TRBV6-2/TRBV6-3,TGTGCCAGCAGTCTAGCGGGAGGCAGTTCCTACGAGCAGTACTTC,CASSLAGGSSYEQYF
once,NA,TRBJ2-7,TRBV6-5,TGTGCCAGCAGTTCGACGGGTTCCTACGAGCAGTACTTC,CASSSTGSYEQYF
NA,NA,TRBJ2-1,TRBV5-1,TGCGCCAGCGGTCGTGAGCAGTTCTTC,CASGREQFF
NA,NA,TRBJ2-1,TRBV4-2,TGTGCCAGCAGCCAAGATAGGACAAATTACAATGAGCAGTTCTTC,CASSQDRTNYNEQFF
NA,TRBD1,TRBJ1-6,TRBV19,TGTGCCAGTGACGACAGGGTCTATGGCTCACCCCTCCACTTT,CASDDRVYGSPLHF
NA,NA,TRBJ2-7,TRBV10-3,TGTGCCATCAGTGAGTCCGGACACGTAGGTCCGGGACTCAAACCCCCCTACGAGCAGTACTTC,CAISESGHVGPGLKPPYEQYF
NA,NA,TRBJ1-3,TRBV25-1,TGTGCCAGCAGGGACATTTACTCTGGAAACACCATATATTTT,CASRDIYSGNTIYF
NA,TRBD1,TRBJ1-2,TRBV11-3,TGTGCCAGCAGCTTAGATCCGACAGGGGTTAACTATGGCTACACCTTC,CASSLDPTGVNYGYTF
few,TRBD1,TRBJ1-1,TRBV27,TGTGCCAGCAGTTGGACAGGGGACACTGAAGCTTTCTTT,CASSWTGDTEAFF
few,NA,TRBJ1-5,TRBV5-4,TGTGCCAGCAGCTCCCCGGGTCAGCCCCAGCATTTT,CASSSPGQPQHF
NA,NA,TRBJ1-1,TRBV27,TGTGCCAGCAGTCGAAAGATGGTGCGCACTGAAGCTTTCTTT,CASSRKMVRTEAFF
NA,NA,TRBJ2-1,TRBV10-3,TGTGCCATCAGTGACGGACCCGCGAATAGATACAATGAGCAGTTCTTC,CAISDGPANRYNEQFF
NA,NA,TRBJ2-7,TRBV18,TGTGCCAGCTCAACGTCCGGGTTTTCCTACGAGCAGTACTTC,CASSTSGFSYEQYF
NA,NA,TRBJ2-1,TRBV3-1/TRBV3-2,TGTGCCAGCAGCCTCCGGGACAATCGGTTCTTC,CASSLRDNRFF
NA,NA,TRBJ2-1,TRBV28,TGTGCCAGCAGCCTCCAGCGGGCGACTTTCTACAATGAGCAGTTCTTC,CASSLQRATFYNEQFF
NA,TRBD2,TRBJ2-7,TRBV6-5,TGTGCCAGCAGTTACTCGAATGGGGGGGGCGAGCAGTACTTC,CASSYSNGGGEQYF
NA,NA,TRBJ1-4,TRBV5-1,TGCGCCAGCAGCCTGCAGGGTTCTGCAACTAATGAAAAACTGTTTTTT,CASSLQGSATNEKLFF
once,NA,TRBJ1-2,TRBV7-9,TGTGCCAGCAGCTTAGGGACTGGGGACTATGGCTACACCTTC,CASSLGTGDYGYTF
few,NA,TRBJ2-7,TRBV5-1,TGCGCCAGCAGCTTGGACACGGCGGGGGAGCAGTACTTC,CASSLDTAGEQYF
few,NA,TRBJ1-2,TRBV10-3,TGTGCCATACGCAGGGCAGGCTATGGCTACACCTTC,CAIRRAGYGYTF
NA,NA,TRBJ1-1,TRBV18,TGTGCCAGCTCACTTGGACACCTCGCTGAAGCTTTCTTT,CASSLGHLAEAFF
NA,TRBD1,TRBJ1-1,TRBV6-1,TGTGCCAGCAGTGAAGCGTGGGACAGACTAGCTTTCTTT,CASSEAWDRLAFF
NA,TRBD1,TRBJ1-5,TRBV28,TGTGCCAGCAGACGTACAGGGGGGAATCAGCCCCAGCATTTT,CASRRTGGNQPQHF
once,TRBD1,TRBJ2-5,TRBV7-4,TGTGCCAGCAGCTTATGGTGGGACAGGGACCTTGAGACCCAGTACTTC,CASSLWWDRDLETQYF
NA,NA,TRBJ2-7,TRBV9,TGTGCCAGCAGCCCGACGGTCGGGGACTACGAGCAGTACTTC,CASSPTVGDYEQYF
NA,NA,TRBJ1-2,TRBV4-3,TGCGCCAGCAGCCAGAACCTCAACTATGGCTACACCTTC,CASSQNLNYGYTF
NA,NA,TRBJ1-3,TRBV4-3,TGCGCCAGCAGCCAAGATAAGGTAGAGTGGACTGGAAACACCATATATTTT,CASSQDKVEWTGNTIYF
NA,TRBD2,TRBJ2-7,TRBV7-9,TGTGCCAGCAGCCCCCCTCGAAGCGGGAGTATCCAGCAGTACTTC,CASSPPRSGSIQQYF
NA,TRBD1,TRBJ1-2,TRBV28,TGTGCCAGCAGTCCCTCCTCGACAGGGAACTATGGCTACACCTTC,CASSPSSTGNYGYTF
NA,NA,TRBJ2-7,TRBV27,TGTGCCAGCAGTTTCCAAGGGACCTCCATCGAGCAGTACTTC,CASSFQGTSIEQYF
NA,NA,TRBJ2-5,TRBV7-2,TGTGCCAGCAGTCACCCAATCGGGGAGACCCAGTACTTC,CASSHPIGETQYF
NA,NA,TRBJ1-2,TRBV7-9,TGTGCCAGCAGCTTTTCGGATCCCTATGGCTACACCTTC,CASSFSDPYGYTF
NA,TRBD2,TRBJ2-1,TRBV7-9,TGTGCCAGCAGCCGATGGACTAGCCCCTACAATGAGCAGTTCTTC,CASSRWTSPYNEQFF
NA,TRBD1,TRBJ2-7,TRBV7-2,TGTGCCAGCAGCCCTGGACAGGGGGCATCCTACGAGCAGTACTTC,CASSPGQGASYEQYF
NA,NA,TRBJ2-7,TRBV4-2,TGTGCCAGCAGCGAAGACCGGGAGAAATCCTACGAGCAGTACTTC,CASSEDREKSYEQYF
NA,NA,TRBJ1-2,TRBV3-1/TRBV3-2,TGTGCCAGCAGCCAAACGGGGAACTATGGCTACACCTTC,CASSQTGNYGYTF
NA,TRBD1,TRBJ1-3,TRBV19,TGTGCCAGTAGTACTACGACAGGGGGCAGTGGAAACACCATATATTTT,CASSTTTGGSGNTIYF
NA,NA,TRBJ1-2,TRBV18,TGTGCCAGCTCGGCGGGGCTTTATGGCTACACCTTC,CASSAGLYGYTF
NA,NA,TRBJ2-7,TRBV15,TGTGCCACCAGCAGTTCAGGTCCCCTTTCGTATCTGGGGGGTGAGCAGTACTTC,CATSSSGPLSYLGGEQYF
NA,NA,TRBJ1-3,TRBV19,TGTGCCAGTAGTATTATGATGGCTGGAAACACCATATATTTT,CASSIMMAGNTIYF